Listed below are T cell receptor beta chains from one sample, sequenced in a study of T cell changes during pregnancy in multiple sclerosis. Produced via immunoSEQ multiplex PCR; TCRdb's table is partial and in-frame only. Among under 55,000 clones listed, 94% were seen once. The sequencing here drew on CD4+ T cells from peripheral blood mononuclear cells, taken in the third trimester of pregnancy. The source is a female donor with multiple sclerosis, enrolled in a pregnancy study. Each CDR3 is given with its conserved first and last residue. Fields, in order: clone size, V gene, D gene, J gene, CDR3 DNA, CDR3 protein. D genes are given only for firm matches. Only part of the rows carry a size: once, few, many, or a class if the clone is expanded.

NA	TRBV2	TRBD1	TRBJ1-5	TGTGCCAGTTCGCCCGGGACAGGGAATTCTCAGCCCCAGCATTTT	CASSPGTGNSQPQHF
NA	TRBV7-2	TRBD2	TRBJ2-7	TGTGCCAGCAGCTCCTTAGCGGGGGGGACCTACGAGCAGTACTTC	CASSSLAGGTYEQYF
NA	TRBV11-3	TRBD2	TRBJ2-3	TGTGCCAGCAGCTTGACTAGCGGGAACACAGATACGCAGTATTTT	CASSLTSGNTDTQYF
once	TRBV11-3	TRBD1	TRBJ1-1	TGTGCCAGCAGCTTAAGGCGAGGGGGCGCGGGCACTGAAGCTTTCTTT	CASSLRRGGAGTEAFF
NA	TRBV7-2	TRBD1	TRBJ1-2	TGTGCCAGCAGCGATACCGGGACAGGGGGCGATGGCTACACCTTC	CASSDTGTGGDGYTF
NA	TRBV5-1	NA	TRBJ1-1	TGCGCCAGCAGCTTGGTCAAAGTGGCGGGAGGGTACACTGAAGCTTTCTTT	CASSLVKVAGGYTEAFF
NA	TRBV6-5	TRBD1	TRBJ1-1	TGTGCCAGCACCAAGGACAGGGGGAACACTGAAGCTTTCTTT	CASTKDRGNTEAFF
NA	TRBV15	NA	TRBJ1-5	TGTGCCACCAGCACAGTTGGTCAGCCCCAGCATTTT	CATSTVGQPQHF
NA	TRBV30	TRBD2	TRBJ2-1	TGTGCCTGGTTCCCCCCCGGTAGCGGGAGGAGCTCCTACAATGAGCAGTTCTTC	CAWFPPGSGRSSYNEQFF
NA	TRBV19	NA	TRBJ2-7	TGTGCCAGTAGTAGGGCCGGCGGGTACGAGCAGTACTTC	CASSRAGGYEQYF
few	TRBV19	TRBD1	TRBJ2-5	TGTGCCAGTAGTACTGGGACAGGGGGTAAGACCCAGTACTTC	CASSTGTGGKTQYF
NA	TRBV5-1	TRBD1	TRBJ2-7	TGCGCCAGCAGCCATGGCCCGGGACAGGGGGCTTACGAGCAGTACTTC	CASSHGPGQGAYEQYF
NA	TRBV14	NA	TRBJ2-1	TGTGCCAGCAGCCGCGGGCCCTCGAGGAATGAGCAGTTCTTC	CASSRGPSRNEQFF
NA	TRBV6-6	NA	TRBJ2-7	TGTGCCAGCAGTTCTCGAGACTACGAGCAGTACTTC	CASSSRDYEQYF
few	TRBV19	TRBD2	TRBJ2-2	TGTGCCAGTACCAGGACTAGCGGGAGTTATACCGGGGAGCTGTTTTTT	CASTRTSGSYTGELFF
NA	TRBV18	TRBD1	TRBJ1-1	TGTGCCAGCTCGCAGGGACAGGGCACTGAAGCTTTCTTT	CASSQGQGTEAFF
NA	TRBV5-1	NA	TRBJ2-7	TGCGCCAGCAAGGGGTTCGAGTCCTCTACGCTAGAGCAGTACTTC	CASKGFESSTLEQYF
NA	TRBV5-1	NA	TRBJ2-1	TGCGCCAGCAGCTTGCCTAGCGACGCTGAGCAGTTCTTC	CASSLPSDAEQFF
NA	TRBV21-1	NA	TRBJ1-3	TGTGCCAGCAGCAAACCATATACTCAGTCAGGGGGGACTCCTGCCTCTGGAAACACCATATATTTT	CASSKPYTQSGGTPASGNTIYF
NA	TRBV7-9	NA	TRBJ1-2	TGTGCCAGCAGCTCCGAGGGCTATGGCTACACCTTC	CASSSEGYGYTF
NA	TRBV9	NA	TRBJ2-2	TGTGCCAGCAGCGTAGCGGGTCTCCCCGGGGAGCTGTTTTTT	CASSVAGLPGELFF
NA	TRBV18	NA	TRBJ2-7	TGTGCCAGCTCACCACGGGGACTTTCATGGATGAGGGCCTACGAGCAGTACTTC	CASSPRGLSWMRAYEQYF
NA	TRBV18	NA	TRBJ2-3	TGTGCCAGCTCACCAGGGCAGGGAGGCATGGCAGATACGCAGTATTTT	CASSPGQGGMADTQYF
NA	TRBV6-9	TRBD1	TRBJ2-3	TGTGCCAGCAGTTTTGAGGGACAGGGCGGTCTTGCTAGCACAGATACGCAGTATTTT	CASSFEGQGGLASTDTQYF
once	TRBV10-3	NA	TRBJ2-2	TGTGCCATCAGTGACCGGTACACCGGGGAGCTGTTTTTT	CAISDRYTGELFF
NA	TRBV7-2	NA	TRBJ1-4	TGTGCCAGCAGCTTAAGGGGGAATGAAAAACTGTTTTTT	CASSLRGNEKLFF
NA	TRBV28	TRBD1	TRBJ2-2	TGTGCCAGCAGTTTCAGGGGGCGAACCGGGGAGCTGTTTTTT	CASSFRGRTGELFF
NA	TRBV28	NA	TRBJ2-7	TGTGCCAGCAGTGCCTCCAGGGGAGAGCAGTACTTC	CASSASRGEQYF
NA	TRBV7-9	TRBD2	TRBJ2-5	TGTGCCAGCAGCTTAGTGCGTAGCGGGGGACCAGAGACCCAGTACTTC	CASSLVRSGGPETQYF
NA	TRBV7-2	NA	TRBJ2-7	TGTGCCAGCAGCTTAGGGTCGGGGGGCGCCTCCTACGAGCAGTACTTC	CASSLGSGGASYEQYF
NA	TRBV2	NA	TRBJ1-6	TGTGCCACTGACGAACCCCGGGGTAATTCACCCCTCCACTTT	CATDEPRGNSPLHF